One and the same sample provided the 9 T cell receptor beta chains below, sequenced in a study of T cell repertoires in cytomegalovirus infection. TCRdb reprocessed the reads with MiXCR, giving one entry per CDR3 protein. Here the sample spans 350,000 to 450,000 distinct CDR3 sequences, over 15% being singletons. Input material: PBMCs. The receptors derive from a human donor in good health (CMV status not recorded). Some clones in this sample may be carry-over from other donors' samples.

The chain couples TRBV11-2 to TRBJ2-1; D is unclear. The CDR3 is made up of 15 amino acids. In germline, CDR1 is SGHAT, CDR2 FQNNGV. V gave up 0 bases and J gave up 6 bases, with 12 bases separating them. CDR3 protein: CASSLEVEVFNEQFF. The CDR3 nucleotides read TGTGCCAGCAGCTTAGAGGTAGAGGTGTTCAATGAGCAGTTCTTC. Combining the CDR3 with reference TRBV11-2 and TRBJ2-1 gives the whole variable domain EAGVAQSPRYKIIEKRQSVAFWCNPISGHATLYWYQQILGQGPKLLIQFQNNGVVDDSQLPKDRFSAERLKGVDSTLKIQPAKLEDSAVYLCASSLEVEVFNEQFFGPGTRLTVL.

This clonotype was observed a handful of times. This rearrangement joins TRBV11-2 to TRBJ2-1, with 7 bases matching TRBD2. V lost 2 bases and J lost 5; bases outside the gene matches: 15. This CDR3 region has 18 residues. Germline V gene data show CDR1 as SGHAT and CDR2 as FQNNGV. The CDR3 is CASSLLGSGGRVDNEQFF. The CDR3 nucleotides read TGTGCCAGCAGCTTATTGGGATCCGGCGGGAGAGTAGACAATGAGCAGTTCTTC. Using reference TRBV11-2 and TRBJ2-1 for the parts outside the CDR3, the full variable domain is EAGVAQSPRYKIIEKRQSVAFWCNPISGHATLYWYQQILGQGPKLLIQFQNNGVVDDSQLPKDRFSAERLKGVDSTLKIQPAKLEDSAVYLCASSLLGSGGRVDNEQFFGPGTRLTVL.

The rearrangement joins TRBV6-2 or TRBV6-3 to TRBJ1-1; 8 positions match TRBD1. The CDR3 loop spans 14 amino acids. CDR1 MNHEY and CDR2 SVGEGT come from the germline V gene. V lost 6 bases and J lost 4; bases outside the gene matches: 7. In DNA form, the CDR3 reads TGTGCCAGCAGCCGTAGGGACAGGATCACTGAAGCTTTCTTT. Its translation: CASSRRDRITEAFF.

This clonotype was detected many times. V and J are TRBV12-3 or TRBV12-4 and TRBJ2-1, with a tentative D call TRBD1 (5 bases). CDR3 length equals 12 residues. V shed 4 bases and J shed 11 bases, with 12 bases lying between them. The CDR3 DNA reads TGTGCCAGCAGTTATGAACAGGTAAAGCAGTTCTTC. This translates into CASSYEQVKQFF.

The rearrangement uses TRBV3-1 and TRBJ2-5; no clear D gene. V lost 6 bases to trimming and J lost 2 bases, with 10 bases between them. Germline V gene sequence: CDR1 LGHDT, CDR2 YNNKEL (reference sequence). The CDR3 length is 13 residues. The CDR3: CASRPTVQETQYF. The CDR3 bases are TGTGCCAGCAGGCCCACAGTGCAAGAGACCCAGTACTTC.

This clonotype was counted only a few times. The chain joins TRBV12-3 or TRBV12-4 to TRBJ2-7, with 13 bases matching TRBD2. CDR3 size: 15 residues. After removal of 6 bases from V and 5 bases from J, the junction contained 7 bases not matched to a gene. CDR3 sequence (DNA): TGTGCCAGCAGGGACACTAGCGGGGGGGCCAACGAGCAGTACTTC. It encodes CASRDTSGGANEQYF.

Remarks on this clonotype: A junction boundary mismatches the germline segment, possibly from a read error. The chain recombines TRBV4-1 with TRBJ2-3, with TRBD2 matching 8 bases. In germline, CDR1 is MGHRA, CDR2 YSYEKL. The CDR3 covers 17 residues. The DNA for the CDR3 is TGCGCCAGCAGCCAAGGCCCGGCGGGGGGCTTAACAGCTACGCAGTATTTT. This gives the protein CASSQGPAGGLTATQYF.

V usage is TRBV7-2 and J usage is TRBJ2-7; TRBD2 aligns across 9 bases. The CDR3 loop spans 15 amino acids. The germline V gene encodes CDR1 SGHTA and CDR2 FQGNSA. The ends lost 5 bases at V and 5 bases at J; junction bases unmatched: 10. In DNA, the CDR3 is TGTGCCAGCAGCCCAACCGGGACTAGCAGCCACGAGCAGTACTTC. This translates into CASSPTGTSSHEQYF.

The chain has TRBV19 and TRBJ2-4, with no clear D. CDR3 length: 12 residues. Germline lookup yields CDR1 LNHDA and CDR2 SQIVND (reference sequence). V was trimmed by 4 bases and J by 8 bases, leaving 9 bases between them. The CDR3 region has the DNA TGTGCCAGTAGTAGTGTTAATGACATTCAGTACTTC. It yields the protein CASSSVNDIQYF.